The 3 T cell receptor beta chains reported below all come from one sample, sequenced in a study of blood T cell repertoires in COVID-19. Clones were read by immunoSEQ multiplex PCR, and TCRdb kept only the in-frame ones, dropping some. The table includes some 56,000 clones, 80% to 90% detected once. The specimen sequenced was peripheral blood. These receptor sequences come from a woman older than 75 with acute or convalescent COVID-19.

Remarks on this clone: Other DNA sequences in the same sample also yield this CDR3. The J gene is TRBJ1-2, the V gene TRBV9, with 7 bases identical to TRBD1. The V and J ends lost 0 bases and 2 bases, in that order; junction bases with no gene match: 1. Germline CDR1 is SGDLS and CDR2 is YYNGEE. The CDR3 covers 14 residues. CDR3 loop: CASSVGQGNYGYTF. The CDR3 DNA follows: TGTGCCAGCAGCGTAGGACAGGGCAACTATGGCTACACCTTC.

The genes are TRBV2 and TRBJ2-5, with D hard to call. This CDR3 spans 15 amino acids. Germline loops: CDR1 SNHLY, CDR2 FYNNEI. V dropped 2 bases and J dropped 7 bases, with 17 bases sitting between them. The chain's CDR3 is CASSENSRNLGTQYF. CDR3 bases: TGTGCCAGCAGTGAAAACAGTCGCAACCTGGGGACCCAGTACTTC.

The chain is built from TRBV5-4 and TRBJ2-1; TRBD1 matches 8 bases. The CDR3 runs 13 residues. The germline gives CDR1 SGHNT, CDR2 YYREEE (reference sequence). Trimming removed 4 bases from V and 9 bases from J; junction bases left unmatched: 6. CDR3 coding DNA: TGTGCCAGCAGCCTGGACAGGGTGTCTGAGCAGTTCTTC. This gives the protein CASSLDRVSEQFF.